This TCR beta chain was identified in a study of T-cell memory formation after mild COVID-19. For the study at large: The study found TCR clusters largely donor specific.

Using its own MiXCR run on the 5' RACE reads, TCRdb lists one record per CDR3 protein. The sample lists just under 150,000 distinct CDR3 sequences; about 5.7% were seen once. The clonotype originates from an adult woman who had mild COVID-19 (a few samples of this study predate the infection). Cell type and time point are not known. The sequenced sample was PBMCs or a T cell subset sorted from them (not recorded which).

The CDR3 reads CASSWDINQPQHF. In DNA form, the CDR3 reads TGTGCCAGCAGTTGGGACATCAATCAGCCCCAGCATTTT. The rearrangement joins TRBV27 to TRBJ1-5; D is perhaps TRBD1 (6 bases). Germline CDR1 reads MNHEY; CDR2 reads SMNVEV (reference sequence). V was clipped by 4 bases and J by 3 bases, with 7 bases between them. The CDR3 runs to 13 residues.